This TCR beta chain comes out of a study of T cell repertoires in cytomegalovirus infection. Background on the study: Public TCR beta signature analysis indicated the presence of both CMV infection and matching HLA type.

Ten or more counts support this clonotype. The target antigen is unknown. TCRdb itself ran the reads through MiXCR, one entry per CDR3 protein. In the table there are approximately 630,000 distinct CDR3 sequences, roughly 26% of which are singletons. Study-wide results and limits: Accumulated public TCR beta family frequency recognized individuals carrying CMV together with the relevant HLA. HLA-C-restricted, CMV-specific TCR beta clonotypes were dominant ex vivo.

The CDR3 runs to 19 residues. CDR1 and CDR2 (germline): MNHEY, SVGEGT. V was pared by 4 bases and J by 1 base, with 11 bases of the junction left unmatched. This chain joins TRBV6-2 or TRBV6-3 and TRBJ2-6; 9 bases match TRBD1. The receptor's source is a human donor in good health (CMV status not recorded). Some clones in this sample may be carry-over from other donors' samples. Sequenced material: CD8+ T cells from PBMCs. The CDR3 spells CASSFPPGQGMSGANVLTF. CDR3 coding DNA: TGTGCCAGCAGTTTCCCACCGGGACAGGGTATGTCTGGGGCCAACGTCCTGACTTTC.